This TCR beta chain came from a study of beta chain features in type 1 diabetes. Findings of the study overall: Equally in patients and controls, shorter templates might have been favored by PCR. A closer apparent resemblance between naive, central memory and Treg TCRB repertoires was seen in patients than in healthy donors.

This clone was observed a handful of times. Its specificity is not known. What was sequenced were expressed TCRB transcripts, since all of the isolated RNA had been reverse transcribed. Profiled with immunoSEQ multiplex PCR; TCRdb holds only in-frame clones, not every one. This sample has hundreds of thousands of clones, with about 14% found just once. The CDR3 extends over 17 amino acids. V was clipped by 3 bases and J by 2 bases; unmatched bases: 10. Looked up from germline, CDR1 is SGHNT and CDR2 is YENEEA. Sorting that relied on CD45RO/CCR7/CD25/CD127/CD95/CD27 yielded CD4+ naive, central memory, regulatory and stem cell-like memory cells.

The specimen was central memory CD4+ T cells from blood. The sequence was obtained from a man aged 30 to 39 in good health. The genes are TRBV11-3 and TRBJ2-3; TRBD2 agrees at 8 bases. CDR3 sequence (DNA): TGTGCCAGCAGCTTTCAACTAGCGGTAGGCTACACAGATACGCAGTATTTT. Translation gives CASSFQLAVGYTDTQYF.